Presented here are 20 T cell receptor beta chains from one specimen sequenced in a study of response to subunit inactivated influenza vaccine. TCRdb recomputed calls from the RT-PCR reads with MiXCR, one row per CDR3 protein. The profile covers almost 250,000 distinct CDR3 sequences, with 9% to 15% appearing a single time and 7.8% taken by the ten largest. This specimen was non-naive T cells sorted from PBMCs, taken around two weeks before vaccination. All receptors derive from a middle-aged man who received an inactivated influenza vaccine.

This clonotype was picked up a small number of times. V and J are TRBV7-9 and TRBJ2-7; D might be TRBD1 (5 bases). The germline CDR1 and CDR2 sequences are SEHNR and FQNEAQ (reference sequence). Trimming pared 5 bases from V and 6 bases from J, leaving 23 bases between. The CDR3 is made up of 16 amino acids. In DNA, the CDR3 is TGTGCCAGCAGCCCATCTTCCTCGATCTTAAGGGGCGAGCAGTACTTC. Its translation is CASSPSSSILRGEQYF.

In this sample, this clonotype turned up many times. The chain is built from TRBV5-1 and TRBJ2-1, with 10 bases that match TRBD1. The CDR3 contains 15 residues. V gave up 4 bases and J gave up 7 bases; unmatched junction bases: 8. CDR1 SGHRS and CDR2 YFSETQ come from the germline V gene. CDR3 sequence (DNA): TGCGCCAGCAGCCCCGGGGACAGGGGTTGGAATGAGCAGTTCTTC. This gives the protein CASSPGDRGWNEQFF.

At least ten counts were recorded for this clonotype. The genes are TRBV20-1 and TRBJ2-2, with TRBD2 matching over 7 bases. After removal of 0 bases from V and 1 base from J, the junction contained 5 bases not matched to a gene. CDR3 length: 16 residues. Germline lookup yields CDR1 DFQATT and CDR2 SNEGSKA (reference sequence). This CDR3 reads CSARDLGGGNTGELFF. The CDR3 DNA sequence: TGCAGTGCTAGAGATCTAGGCGGGGGGAACACCGGGGAGCTGTTTTTT.

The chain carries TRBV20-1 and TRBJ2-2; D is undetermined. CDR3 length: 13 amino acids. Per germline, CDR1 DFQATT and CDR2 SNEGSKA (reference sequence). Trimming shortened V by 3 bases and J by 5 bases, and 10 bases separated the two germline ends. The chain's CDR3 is CSASRGFTGELFF. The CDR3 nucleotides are TGCAGTGCTAGTAGAGGTTTTACCGGGGAGCTGTTTTTT.

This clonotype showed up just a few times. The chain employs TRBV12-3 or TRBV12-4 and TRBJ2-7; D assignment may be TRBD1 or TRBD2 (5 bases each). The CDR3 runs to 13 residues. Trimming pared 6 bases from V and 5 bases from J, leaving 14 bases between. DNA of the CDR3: TGTGCCAGCAGCTTCGGTCGGGGCCACGAGCAGTACTTC. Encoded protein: CASSFGRGHEQYF.

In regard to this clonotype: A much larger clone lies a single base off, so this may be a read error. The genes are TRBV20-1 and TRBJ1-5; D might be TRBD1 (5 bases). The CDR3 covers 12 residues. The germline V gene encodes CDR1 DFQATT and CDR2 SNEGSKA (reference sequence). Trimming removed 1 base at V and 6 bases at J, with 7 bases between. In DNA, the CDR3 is TGCAGTGCTAGAGCGGGGGGTCAGCCCCAGCATTTT. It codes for CSARAGGQPQHF.

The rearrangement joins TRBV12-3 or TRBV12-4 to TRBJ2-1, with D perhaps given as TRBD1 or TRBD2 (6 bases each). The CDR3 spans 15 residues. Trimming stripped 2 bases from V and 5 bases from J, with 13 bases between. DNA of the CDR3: TGTGCCAGCAGTTTATGGGGGGCATCGGACAATGAGCAGTTCTTC. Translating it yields CASSLWGASDNEQFF.

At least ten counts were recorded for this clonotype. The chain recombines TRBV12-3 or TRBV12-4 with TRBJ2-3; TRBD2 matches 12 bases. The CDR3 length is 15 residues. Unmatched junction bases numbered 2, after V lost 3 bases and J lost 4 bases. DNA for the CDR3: TGTGCCAGCAGTTTGGCTAGCGGGGGGGCAGATACGCAGTATTTT. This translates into CASSLASGGADTQYF.

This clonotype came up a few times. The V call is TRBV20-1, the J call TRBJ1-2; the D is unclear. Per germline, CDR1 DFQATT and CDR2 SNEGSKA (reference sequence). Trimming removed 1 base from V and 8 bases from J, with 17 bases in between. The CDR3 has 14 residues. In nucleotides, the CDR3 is TGCAGTGCTAGAGGAGGTGGAAAGGGCTACGGCTACACCTTC. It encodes CSARGGGKGYGYTF.

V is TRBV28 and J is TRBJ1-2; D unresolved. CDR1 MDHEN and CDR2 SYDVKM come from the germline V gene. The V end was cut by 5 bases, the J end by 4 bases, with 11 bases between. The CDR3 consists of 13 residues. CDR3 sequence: CASSRPSSYGYTF. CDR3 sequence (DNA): TGTGCCAGCAGTAGGCCGTCCTCCTATGGCTACACCTTC.

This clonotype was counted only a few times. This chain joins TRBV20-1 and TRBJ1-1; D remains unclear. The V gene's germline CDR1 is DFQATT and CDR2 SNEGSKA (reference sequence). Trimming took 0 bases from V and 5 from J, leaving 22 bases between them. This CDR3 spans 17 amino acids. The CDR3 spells CSARDLRDTRTGTEAFF. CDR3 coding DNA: TGCAGTGCTAGAGATTTGAGAGATACCAGGACGGGAACTGAAGCTTTCTTT.

The CDR3: CSATPRQALRTEAFF. CDR3 bases: TGCAGTGCTACACCTAGACAGGCTTTGCGCACTGAAGCTTTCTTT. This chain links TRBV20-1 with TRBJ1-1; tentatively, D is TRBD1 (6 bases). The germline V gene encodes CDR1 DFQATT and CDR2 SNEGSKA (reference sequence). The germline V and J ends were trimmed by 4 bases and 4 bases, with 19 bases remaining between them. CDR3 length equals 15 residues.

The CDR3 DNA reads TGTGCCACCAGCCCGACAGGGTTCACCTACAATGAGCAGTTCTTC. This sequence encodes CATSPTGFTYNEQFF. V and J are TRBV24-1 and TRBJ2-1; 7 nucleotides line up with TRBD1. V was pared by 7 bases and J by 2 bases, with 7 bases of the junction left unmatched. The CDR3 has 15 residues. CDR1 and CDR2 (germline): KGHDR, SFDVKD.

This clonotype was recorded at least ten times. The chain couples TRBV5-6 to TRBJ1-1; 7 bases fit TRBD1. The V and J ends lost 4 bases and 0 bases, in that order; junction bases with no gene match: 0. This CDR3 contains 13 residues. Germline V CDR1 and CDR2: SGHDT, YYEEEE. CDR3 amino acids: CASSQGVNTEAFF. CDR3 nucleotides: TGTGCCAGCAGCCAGGGGGTGAACACTGAAGCTTTCTTT.

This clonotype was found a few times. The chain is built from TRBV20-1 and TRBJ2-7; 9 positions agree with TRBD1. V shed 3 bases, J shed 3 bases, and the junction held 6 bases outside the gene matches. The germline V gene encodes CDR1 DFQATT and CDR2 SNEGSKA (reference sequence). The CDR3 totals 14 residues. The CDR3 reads CSASGAGQGYEQYF. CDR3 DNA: TGCAGTGCTAGCGGCGCGGGACAGGGCTACGAGCAGTACTTC.

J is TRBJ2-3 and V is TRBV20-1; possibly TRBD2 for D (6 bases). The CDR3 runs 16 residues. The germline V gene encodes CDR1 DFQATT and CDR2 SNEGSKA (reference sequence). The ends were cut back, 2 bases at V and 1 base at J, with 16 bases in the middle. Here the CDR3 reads CSARRLQRAGTDTQYF. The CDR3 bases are TGCAGTGCTAGAAGACTCCAGCGGGCCGGCACAGATACGCAGTATTTT.

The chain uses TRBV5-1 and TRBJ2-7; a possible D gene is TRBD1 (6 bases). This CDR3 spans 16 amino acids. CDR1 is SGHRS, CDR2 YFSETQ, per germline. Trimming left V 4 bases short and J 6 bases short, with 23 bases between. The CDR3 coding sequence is TGCGCCAGCAGCCTGGACCCACCGGGACAACCTTCCGAGCAGTACTTC. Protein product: CASSLDPPGQPSEQYF.

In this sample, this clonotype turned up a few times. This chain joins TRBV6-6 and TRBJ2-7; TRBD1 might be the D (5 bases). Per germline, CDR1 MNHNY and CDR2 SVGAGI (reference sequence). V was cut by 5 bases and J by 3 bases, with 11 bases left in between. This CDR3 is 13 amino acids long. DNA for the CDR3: TGTGCCAGCAGTACCCCGACAGACTACGAGCAGTACTTC. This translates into CASSTPTDYEQYF.

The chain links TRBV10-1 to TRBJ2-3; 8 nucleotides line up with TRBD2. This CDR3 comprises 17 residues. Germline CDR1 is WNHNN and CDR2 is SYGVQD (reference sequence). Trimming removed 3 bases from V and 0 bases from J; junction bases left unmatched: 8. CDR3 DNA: TGCGCCAGCAGTGATGCGGGAGGACGGGTAAGCACAGATACGCAGTATTTT. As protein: CASSDAGGRVSTDTQYF.

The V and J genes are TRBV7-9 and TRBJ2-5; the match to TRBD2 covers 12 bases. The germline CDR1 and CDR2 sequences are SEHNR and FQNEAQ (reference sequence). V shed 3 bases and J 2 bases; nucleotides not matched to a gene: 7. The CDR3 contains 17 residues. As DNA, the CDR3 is TGTGCCAGCAGCTTTAGAAGGACTAGCGGGATTCAAGAGACCCAGTACTTC. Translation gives CASSFRRTSGIQETQYF.